These T cell receptor beta chains were read from a single sample in a study of T cells in localized non-small cell lung cancer. Data came from immunoSEQ multiplex PCR; TCRdb stores just in-frame clones and leaves some out. Of tens of thousands of clones listed, roughly 89% are singletons. This sample comprised peripheral blood, obtained before any cancer treatment. These receptor sequences come from a woman between 35 and 70 years old with stage I lung adenocarcinoma. Each CDR3 is given with its conserved first and last residue. D genes are given only for firm matches. Part of the rows lack a size; the others show once, few, many or a class for expanded clones.

size: .; J: TRBJ2-1; V: TRBV6-5; D: .; CDR3: CASSYYETGERFF; DNA: TGTGCCAGCAGTTACTATGAGACTGGGGAAAGGTTCTTC
size: .; J: TRBJ1-3; V: TRBV28; D: TRBD1; CDR3: CASSRGGQPSGNTIYF; DNA: TGTGCCAGCAGCCGAGGGGGACAGCCCTCTGGAAACACCATATATTTT
size: few; J: TRBJ1-2; V: TRBV4-3; D: .; CDR3: CASSHRYRTGGYTF; DNA: TGCGCCAGCAGCCACCGTTACCGAACTGGGGGCTACACCTTC
size: .; J: TRBJ1-1; V: TRBV18; D: .; CDR3: CASSPWGGQEAFF; DNA: TGTGCCAGCTCACCCTGGGGGGGGCAAGAAGCTTTCTTT
size: .; J: TRBJ1-6; V: TRBV2; D: TRBD1; CDR3: CASSWTGGFLRPSPLHF; DNA: TGTGCCAGCAGTTGGACAGGGGGTTTCCTTCGTCCTTCACCCCTCCACTTT
size: .; J: TRBJ2-7; V: TRBV7-9; D: TRBD1; CDR3: CASSFGTGAYEQYF; DNA: TGTGCCAGCAGCTTCGGGACAGGAGCCTACGAGCAGTACTTC
size: .; J: TRBJ1-6; V: TRBV27; D: TRBD1; CDR3: CASSFGYAGTASRSSYNSPLHF; DNA: TGTGCCAGCAGTTTTGGCTATGCTGGGACAGCAAGCCGTAGCTCCTATAATTCACCCCTCCACTTT
size: .; J: TRBJ1-1; V: TRBV30; D: .; CDR3: CAWSGQTNTEAFF; DNA: TGTGCCTGGAGCGGACAGACAAACACTGAAGCTTTCTTT
size: few; J: TRBJ1-1; V: TRBV5-6; D: TRBD1; CDR3: CASSLARGLRVSNTEAFF; DNA: TGTGCCAGCAGCTTGGCTAGGGGGCTTCGAGTTTCGAACACTGAAGCTTTCTTT
size: few; J: TRBJ2-7; V: TRBV2; D: .; CDR3: CASSPMAYEQYF; DNA: TGTGCCAGCAGCCCAATGGCCTACGAGCAGTACTTC
size: .; J: TRBJ1-5; V: TRBV29-1; D: .; CDR3: CSLMRDRGTYSNQPQHF; DNA: TGCAGCCTCATGAGGGATCGGGGAACCTATAGCAATCAGCCCCAGCATTTT
size: few; J: TRBJ1-5; V: TRBV28; D: TRBD1; CDR3: CASTVTGEDNQPQHF; DNA: TGTGCCAGCACTGTTACAGGGGAGGACAATCAGCCCCAGCATTTT
size: .; J: TRBJ2-7; V: TRBV5-5; D: .; CDR3: CASSLAARTEQYF; DNA: TGTGCCAGCAGCTTGGCGGCTAGAACCGAGCAGTACTTC
size: .; J: TRBJ2-3; V: TRBV4-1; D: .; CDR3: CASSQVARERTDTQYF; DNA: TGCGCCAGCAGCCAAGTGGCAAGGGAACGCACAGATACGCAGTATTTT
size: few; J: TRBJ2-5; V: TRBV18; D: .; CDR3: CASSPGRVPETQYF; DNA: TGTGCCAGCTCACCGGGGCGGGTCCCAGAGACCCAGTACTTC
size: .; J: TRBJ2-2; V: TRBV5-1; D: TRBD1; CDR3: CASSLGGQGTTGELFF; DNA: TGCGCCAGCAGCTTGGGGGGACAGGGGACGACCGGGGAGCTGTTTTTT
size: few; J: TRBJ1-6; V: TRBV28; D: .; CDR3: CASSSPYNSPLHF; DNA: TGTGCCAGCAGTTCGCCCTATAATTCACCCCTCCACTTT
size: few; J: TRBJ1-2; V: TRBV6-5; D: TRBD1; CDR3: CASSYRGLGYTF; DNA: TGTGCCAGCAGTTACAGGGGGCTTGGCTACACCTTC
size: .; J: TRBJ2-6; V: TRBV7-9; D: .; CDR3: CASSPGGTPSGANVLTF; DNA: TGTGCCAGCAGCCCCGGCGGGACACCCTCTGGGGCCAACGTCCTGACTTTC
size: once; J: TRBJ2-3; V: TRBV5-1; D: TRBD1; CDR3: CASSLGGTGVGTDTQYF; DNA: TGCGCCAGCAGCTTGGGGGGGACAGGTGTTGGCACAGATACGCAGTATTTT